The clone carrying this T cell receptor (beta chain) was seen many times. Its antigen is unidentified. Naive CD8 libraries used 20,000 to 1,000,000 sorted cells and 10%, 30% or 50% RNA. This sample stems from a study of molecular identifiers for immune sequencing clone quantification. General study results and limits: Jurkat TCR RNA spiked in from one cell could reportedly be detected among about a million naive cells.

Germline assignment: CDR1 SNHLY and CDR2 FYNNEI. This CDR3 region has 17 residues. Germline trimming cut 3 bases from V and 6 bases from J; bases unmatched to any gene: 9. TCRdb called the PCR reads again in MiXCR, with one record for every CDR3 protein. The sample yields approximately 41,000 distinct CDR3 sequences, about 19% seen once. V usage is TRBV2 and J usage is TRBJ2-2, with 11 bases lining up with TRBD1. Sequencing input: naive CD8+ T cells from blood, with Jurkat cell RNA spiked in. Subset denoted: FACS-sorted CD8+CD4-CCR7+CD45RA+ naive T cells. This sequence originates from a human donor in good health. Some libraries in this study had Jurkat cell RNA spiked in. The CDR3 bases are TGTGCCAGCAGTGATCCGGGACAGGGGGGAAGAGCCGGGGAGCTGTTTTTT. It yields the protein CASSDPGQGGRAGELFF.